This T cell receptor beta chain was identified during a study of siplizumab effects on memory and regulatory T cells. Broader study findings: Some alloreactive sequences were traceable to unstimulated CD4+ memory cells, and siplizumab significantly reduced them. Proliferating CD4+ or CD8+ clones, roughly 80-97% of them, lacked an assignable naive or memory phenotype.

The table came from immunoSEQ multiplex PCR; TCRdb's copy has only in-frame clones and leaves some out. Of roughly 68,000 clones in the sample, approximately 82% were seen once. This CDR3 is 16 amino acids long. Germline V gene data show CDR1 as SGHNT and CDR2 as YYREEE (reference sequence). V shed 4 bases, J shed 5 bases, and the junction held 11 bases outside the gene matches. Sequencing was performed on unstimulated naive, memory, effector memory and TEMRA subsets derived from a few donor pairs. Note on this clone: As yet, its antigen is unknown.

Sequenced material: memory CD4+ T cells sorted from blood. This sequence originates from a human donor in good health. The gene calls are TRBV5-4 and TRBJ2-5, with 10 bases identical to TRBD2. CDR3 in amino acids: CASSPPVAGGGETQYF. The CDR3 region has the DNA TGTGCCAGCAGCCCGCCCGTAGCGGGGGGAGGGGAGACCCAGTACTTC. The variable domain in full, with the rest retrieved from reference TRBV5-4 and TRBJ2-5, is ETGVTQSPTHLIKTRGQQVTLRCSSQSGHNTVSWYQQALGQGPQFIFQYYREEENGRGNFPPRFSGLQFPNYSSELNVNALELDDSALYLCASSPPVAGGGETQYFGPGTRLLVL.